This is a list of T cell receptor beta chains from one sample in a study of blood T cell repertoires in COVID-19. Clones were read by immunoSEQ multiplex PCR, and TCRdb kept only the in-frame ones, dropping some. The sample carries 65,000 to 85,000 clones, about 82% recorded once. Sequenced input: peripheral blood. The receptors stem from a woman aged 60-75 years with acute or convalescent COVID-19. The CDR3 runs from the conserved cysteine through the conserved F or W. A D gene is named only where the DNA matches it firmly. A row's size may be missing; if present it is once, few, many or a size class.

V gene	J gene	clone size	D gene	CDR3 protein	CDR3 DNA
TRBV4-1	TRBJ1-6	-	TRBD1	CASSQHQIRDRGNSPLHF	TGCGCCAGCAGCCAACACCAGATAAGGGACAGGGGGAATTCACCCCTCCACTTT
TRBV7-2	TRBJ2-5	-	TRBD1	CASSLGQGIQETQYF	TGTGCCAGCAGCTTAGGACAGGGGATCCAAGAGACCCAGTACTTC
TRBV5-1	TRBJ2-7	many	-	CASSLTGLTYEQYF	TGCGCCAGCAGCTTGACAGGGTTGACCTACGAGCAGTACTTC
TRBV5-1	TRBJ1-3	-	TRBD1	CASSFGTVDPGNTIYF	TGCGCCAGCAGCTTCGGGACAGTCGACCCTGGAAACACCATATATTTT
TRBV9	TRBJ2-2	few	-	CASSPWGAGELFF	TGTGCCAGCAGCCCCTGGGGCGCCGGGGAGCTGTTTTTT
TRBV2	TRBJ2-3	-	TRBD2	CASIGLARGTDTQYF	TGTGCCAGCATCGGACTAGCAAGGGGCACAGATACGCAGTATTTT
TRBV13	TRBJ1-2	-	TRBD1	CASSFKGAGGVSGYTF	TGTGCCAGCAGCTTCAAGGGGGCAGGGGGCGTCTCTGGCTACACCTTC
TRBV24-1	TRBJ2-2	-	-	CATSEPRGSGELFF	TGTGCCACCAGTGAGCCCAGGGGTTCCGGGGAGCTGTTTTTT
TRBV27	TRBJ2-7	once	-	CASSLYTGNYEQYF	TGTGCCAGCAGTTTATACACAGGGAACTACGAGCAGTACTTC
TRBV29-1	TRBJ1-5	few	TRBD1	CSVAQGANSNQPQHF	TGCAGCGTAGCACAGGGGGCAAATAGCAATCAGCCCCAGCATTTT
TRBV6-6	TRBJ1-1	-	-	CASSYEGMNTEAFF	TGTGCCAGCAGTTATGAGGGCATGAACACTGAAGCTTTCTTT
TRBV2	TRBJ2-5	-	-	CASSEGQLETQYF	TGTGCCAGCAGTGAAGGCCAGTTGGAGACCCAGTACTTC
TRBV28	TRBJ1-2	-	-	CASSLNTGRPFNGYTF	TGTGCCAGCAGTCTAAACACAGGGCGGCCCTTTAATGGCTACACCTTC
TRBV6-2/TRBV6-3	TRBJ1-1	-	-	CASSYAPGAEAFF	TGTGCCAGCAGTTACGCCCCGGGGGCTGAAGCTTTCTTT
TRBV6-2/TRBV6-3	TRBJ1-2	-	-	CASSPRVIYGYTF	TGTGCCAGCAGTCCCAGGGTAATCTATGGCTACACCTTC
TRBV7-3	TRBJ1-6	-	-	CASSFSSYNSPLHF	TGTGCCAGCAGCTTTAGCTCCTATAATTCACCCCTCCACTTT
TRBV5-1	TRBJ1-1	-	-	CASAELWAGEAFF	TGCGCCAGCGCCGAATTGTGGGCGGGAGAAGCTTTCTTT
TRBV10-2	TRBJ2-5	-	-	CASSESRAQETQYF	TGCGCCAGCAGTGAGTCTCGCGCCCAAGAGACCCAGTACTTC
TRBV7-2	TRBJ1-2	once	-	CASSSPTPGPSGGGYTF	TGTGCCAGCAGCTCCCCCACCCCAGGACCGTCCGGAGGGGGCTACACCTTC
TRBV30	TRBJ1-2	-	-	CAWSVLAGQQANYGYTF	TGTGCCTGGAGTGTACTGGCAGGACAACAAGCTAACTATGGCTACACCTTC
TRBV5-1	TRBJ1-1	medium-sized	-	CASSLRGDSLGAFF	TGCGCCAGCAGCTTGAGAGGGGACTCCTTGGGGGCTTTCTTT
TRBV29-1	TRBJ2-2	few	-	CSVEKYRDTGELFF	TGCAGCGTTGAAAAGTACAGGGACACCGGGGAGCTGTTTTTT
TRBV6-6	TRBJ1-1	-	TRBD1	CASSTLQGAGTEAFF	TGTGCCAGCAGTACCCTACAGGGGGCGGGGACTGAAGCTTTCTTT
TRBV6-5	TRBJ1-4	-	-	CASSFGGAATNEKLFF	TGTGCCAGCAGTTTCGGTGGGGCTGCAACTAATGAAAAACTGTTTTTT
TRBV3-1/TRBV3-2	TRBJ2-5	-	TRBD2	CASRPGLAGGRVQETQYF	TGTGCCAGCAGACCTGGACTAGCGGGGGGCCGGGTCCAAGAGACCCAGTACTTC
TRBV29-1	TRBJ2-1	-	-	CSVDGTAGFPANEQFF	TGCAGCGTTGATGGGACTGCGGGGTTCCCAGCCAATGAGCAGTTCTTC
TRBV27	TRBJ1-1	-	TRBD1	CASSLRTGDYRTEAFF	TGTGCCAGCAGTTTAAGGACAGGAGATTATCGAACTGAAGCTTTCTTT
TRBV4-1	TRBJ2-7	-	-	CASSQDLTAYEQYF	TGCGCCAGCAGCCAAGATCTGACTGCCTACGAGCAGTACTTC
TRBV9	TRBJ2-2	-	TRBD1	CASSVEQGATGELFF	TGTGCCAGCAGCGTAGAGCAGGGGGCCACCGGGGAGCTGTTTTTT
TRBV18	TRBJ1-5	-	-	CASSASGGQVGNQPQHF	TGTGCCAGCTCGGCTTCGGGGGGGCAGGTTGGGAATCAGCCCCAGCATTTT
TRBV2	TRBJ2-7	-	-	CASSLDRREFGYEQYF	TGTGCCAGCAGTTTGGACAGGAGGGAATTTGGCTACGAGCAGTACTTC
TRBV27	TRBJ1-1	-	TRBD1	CASRLGQGARLTEAFF	TGTGCCAGCAGACTGGGACAGGGGGCTAGATTGACTGAAGCTTTCTTT
TRBV5-1	TRBJ2-1	-	TRBD2	CASSFSGGAINEQFF	TGCGCCAGCAGCTTTAGCGGGGGGGCGATAAATGAGCAGTTCTTC
TRBV6-5	TRBJ2-1	-	TRBD2	CASSSGGNYNEQFF	TGTGCCAGCAGTTCGGGGGGAAACTACAATGAGCAGTTCTTC
TRBV7-2	TRBJ2-3	once	TRBD1	CASSWGQSTDTQYF	TGTGCCAGCAGCTGGGGACAGTCCACAGATACGCAGTATTTT
TRBV5-1	TRBJ1-2	few	-	CASSLAGLDYGYTF	TGCGCCAGCAGCTTGGCGGGACTAGACTATGGCTACACCTTC
TRBV6-1	TRBJ1-1	-	-	CASSEGRGTEAFF	TGTGCCAGCAGTGAAGGGAGGGGAACTGAAGCTTTCTTT
TRBV20-1	TRBJ1-5	-	-	CSASHGQGYKPQHF	TGCAGTGCTAGTCACGGGCAGGGGTATAAGCCCCAGCATTTT
TRBV6-2/TRBV6-3	TRBJ2-5	-	TRBD2	CASSQGRGGLETQYF	TGTGCCAGCAGCCAAGGGCGGGGGGGCCTTGAGACCCAGTACTTC
TRBV2	TRBJ1-5	few	-	CASAQISNQPQHF	TGTGCCAGCGCACAGATTAGCAATCAGCCCCAGCATTTT
TRBV28	TRBJ1-2	few	TRBD1	CASSPPTDRGRGYTF	TGTGCCAGCAGTCCCCCCACTGACAGGGGGCGCGGCTACACCTTC
TRBV28	TRBJ1-1	-	TRBD1	CASSFVRGRSTEAFF	TGTGCCAGCAGTTTTGTCAGGGGGCGGAGCACTGAAGCTTTCTTT